Shown below are 25 T cell receptor beta chains from a single sample sequenced in a study of spatial heterogeneity in lung cancer. Time point here: blood at routine non-recurrence follow-up after resection. MiXCR, run by TCRdb on the 5' RACE reads, gives a single entry per CDR3 protein. The data contain some 41,000 distinct CDR3 sequences, about 23% of them singletons. This specimen consisted of PBMCs, obtained at follow-up. These TCRs come from a female donor with early-stage non-small cell lung cancer.

The chain is built from TRBV20-1 and TRBJ2-3, with D tentatively TRBD2 (5 bases). From germline, CDR1 is DFQATT and CDR2 SNEGSKA (reference sequence). The V end was cut by 0 bases, the J end by 5 bases, with 6 bases between. The CDR3 covers 12 residues. The CDR3 bases are TGCAGTGCTAGAGATGGGAGAGATACGCAGTATTTT. As protein: CSARDGRDTQYF.

In this sample, this clonotype is medium-sized (0.01 to 0.1%). The chain combines TRBV11-2 with TRBJ1-1; D is undetermined. CDR1 is SGHAT, CDR2 FQNNGV, per germline. V was shortened by 1 base and J by 4 bases, with 1 base between the two germline ends. CDR3 size: 11 residues. The CDR3: CASSLGTEAFF. In DNA form, the CDR3 reads TGTGCCAGCAGCTTAGGCACTGAAGCTTTCTTT.

This clonotype was counted only a few times. The V and J genes are TRBV10-3 and TRBJ2-3; D is unresolved. The CDR3 has 14 amino acids. Germline V gives CDR1 ENHRY, CDR2 SYGVKD. V was shortened by 8 bases and J by 2 bases, with 14 bases between the two germline ends. The CDR3 here is CAIGPWSHTDTQYF. The DNA of the CDR3 is TGTGCCATCGGTCCGTGGAGTCACACAGATACGCAGTATTTT.

The V and J genes are TRBV15 and TRBJ2-3; maybe TRBD2 (6 bases). There are 16 residues in the CDR3. V was pared by 1 base and J by 6 bases, with 17 bases between. CDR1 is LNHNV and CDR2 is YYDKDF in the germline V gene (reference sequence). The CDR3 nucleotides read TGTGCCACCAGCAGAGGAGGATACGGGAGAGGGGATACGCAGTATTTT. This codes for CATSRGGYGRGDTQYF.

This clonotype has a count of ten or more. The chain carries TRBV20-1 and TRBJ1-1; TRBD1 might be the D (5 bases). Germline V CDR1 and CDR2: DFQATT, SNEGSKA (reference sequence). Trimming pared 1 base from V and 1 base from J, leaving 16 bases between. This CDR3 comprises 16 residues. The CDR3 loop is CSARGWLGLSNTEAFF. Written as DNA, the CDR3 is TGCAGTGCTAGAGGATGGCTGGGACTTTCGAACACTGAAGCTTTCTTT.

This chain links TRBV2 with TRBJ1-1, with D perhaps matching TRBD1 (5 bases). The germline V and J ends were trimmed by 0 bases and 1 base, with 21 bases remaining between them. Looked up from germline, CDR1 is SNHLY and CDR2 is FYNNEI. This CDR3 is built from 19 residues. Written as DNA, the CDR3 is TGTGCCAGCAGTGAAGCGGGCATATTAAGGGGACGCTGGAACACTGAAGCTTTCTTT. This gives the protein CASSEAGILRGRWNTEAFF.

The chain has TRBV7-9 and TRBJ2-1; D possibly corresponds to TRBD2 (5 bases). This CDR3 comprises 14 residues. The V gene lost 7 bases and the J gene lost 4 bases, with 14 bases spanning the gap. Germline V CDR1 and CDR2: SEHNR, FQNEAQ (reference sequence). CDR3 DNA: TGTGCCAGCACCGGGGAGCAAACTTACAATGAGCAGTTCTTC. Translation: CASTGEQTYNEQFF.

This clonotype turned up a few times. The chain carries TRBV27 and TRBJ2-7, with TRBD2 matching 11 bases. Germline trimming cut 6 bases from V and 6 bases from J; bases unmatched to any gene: 16. The CDR3 has 17 amino acids. CDR1 and CDR2 from the germline V gene are MNHEY and SMNVEV (reference sequence). DNA of the CDR3: TGTGCCAGCAGCCAACTTAGCGGGAGGGCCCTCGGGGGCGAGCAGTACTTC. Its protein is CASSQLSGRALGGEQYF.

As for this clonotype: A much more abundant neighbour one base away suggests this may be a read error. The chain joins TRBV4-2 to TRBJ2-1; D may be TRBD1 (5 bases). Trimming left V 4 bases short and J 6 bases short, with 28 bases between. Per the germline V gene, CDR1 is LGHNA and CDR2 is YNFKEQ. The CDR3 is made up of 19 amino acids. The CDR3 DNA reads TGTGCCAGCAGCCCCAGCTTCTCCCAAGGGGTCGGTGCCTTCAATGAGCAGTTCTTC. It is translated as CASSPSFSQGVGAFNEQFF.

This clonotype has just one count. A read error may explain this, as a much larger clone is one base away. The chain carries TRBV7-9 and TRBJ2-2; 7 bases map to TRBD2. CDR3 length: 13 residues. The trim removed 8 bases at V and 7 bases at J, leaving 7 bases unmatched. The germline CDR1 and CDR2 sequences are SEHNR and FQNEAQ (reference sequence). The CDR3 DNA sequence: TGTGCCAGCCTACTAGCGACCATCGGGGAGCTGTTTTTT. Its protein is CASLLATIGELFF.

This clonotype appeared many times. The genes are TRBV5-1 and TRBJ1-1; tentative D call: TRBD1 (6 bases). The germline V gene encodes CDR1 SGHRS and CDR2 YFSETQ. V was cut by 1 base and J by 5 bases, with 12 bases left in between. This CDR3 has 14 residues. The CDR3 reads CASSLTGRRTEAFF. The CDR3, as DNA: TGCGCCAGCAGCTTGACAGGGCGTCGGACTGAAGCTTTCTTT.

The sample holds many counts of this clonotype. This chain uses TRBV5-1 with TRBJ2-1; no definite D call. The ends were cut back, 4 bases at V and 7 bases at J, with 9 bases in the middle. This CDR3 contains 12 residues. Germline-derived CDR1 and CDR2 are SGHRS and YFSETQ. CDR3 sequence (DNA): TGCGCCAGCAGCCAAACTCAGAATGAGCAGTTCTTC. Translated: CASSQTQNEQFF.

The chain carries TRBV3-1 and TRBJ2-2, with D unresolved. The CDR3 loop spans 15 amino acids. The V gene's germline CDR1 is LGHDT and CDR2 YNNKEL (reference sequence). Trimming removed 4 bases from V and 4 bases from J, with 13 bases in between. CDR3 residues: CASSPPADPTGELFF. CDR3 in DNA: TGTGCCAGCAGCCCTCCAGCCGACCCCACCGGGGAGCTGTTTTTT.

The CDR3 sequence: CASSTAGMGGHSEQFF. CDR3 nucleotide sequence: TGTGCCAGCAGCACAGCGGGCATGGGGGGTCATAGTGAGCAGTTCTTC. The chain couples TRBV3-1 to TRBJ2-1; D is possibly TRBD2 (6 bases). Trimming pared 5 bases from V and 9 bases from J, leaving 23 bases between. Per the germline V gene, CDR1 is LGHDT and CDR2 is YNNKEL (reference sequence). The CDR3 sequence is 16 residues long.

The table lists this clonotype with a few counts. This chain uses TRBV7-8 with TRBJ2-2, with unresolved D. The V and J ends lost 3 bases and 6 bases respectively, with 8 bases between them. Germline values: CDR1 SGHVS, CDR2 FQNEAQ. This CDR3 has 13 residues. Here the CDR3 DNA reads TGTGCCAGCAGCTTGCCAGGTCCCGGGGAGCTGTTTTTT. It yields the protein CASSLPGPGELFF.

V gene TRBV11-2 combines with J gene TRBJ1-5; D gene ambiguous. The germline V gene encodes CDR1 SGHAT and CDR2 FQNNGV. Between the trimmed V and J ends, which lost 0 bases and 2 bases, there was a span of 11 bases. The CDR3 is 16 amino acids. The CDR3 is CASSLDWGGGNQPQHF. In DNA form, the CDR3 reads TGTGCCAGCAGCTTAGACTGGGGAGGCGGCAATCAGCCCCAGCATTTT.

This clonotype has a handful of counts. Mismatch with germline at one junction end may stem from a read error. The rearrangement uses TRBV7-7 and TRBJ2-3, with D tentatively TRBD1 (5 bases). This CDR3 has 15 residues. The germline gives CDR1 SSHAT, CDR2 FNYEAQ (reference sequence). CDR3 protein: CASSLGVQNTDTQYF. The CDR3 DNA follows: TGTGCTAGCAGCCTAGGGGTACAGAACACAGATACGCAGTATTTT.

This clonotype showed up many times. The CDR3 spells CASSPINPFSGRALEQFF. The CDR3 nucleotides are TGTGCCAGCAGTCCGATCAACCCTTTTAGCGGGAGGGCCCTTGAGCAGTTCTTC. The V and J genes are TRBV27 and TRBJ2-1; 11 bases line up with TRBD2. The CDR3 has 18 amino acids. The germline CDR1 and CDR2 sequences are MNHEY and SMNVEV (reference sequence). Trimming took 5 bases from V and 9 from J; bases not matched to a gene: 18.

A few counts support this clonotype. The conserved phenylalanine or tryptophan is not found at the CDR3 terminus, so this likely reflects a read error. The DNA is omitted, as the CDR3 cannot be located on it reliably, and the CDR3 follows TCRdb's listing. The chain combines TRBV5-6 with TRBJ2-7; no DNA check was done on the table's D call, TRBD2. The CDR3 sequence runs 13 residues, both termini included. The germline gives CDR1 SGHDT, CDR2 YYEEEE. CDR3 protein: CASSLAGAGTSIL.

This clonotype was found a few times. This chain joins TRBV25-1 and TRBJ2-7; 7 bases line up with TRBD1. The germline V gene encodes CDR1 MGHDK and CDR2 SYGVNS. This CDR3 is 14 amino acids long. Unmatched junction bases numbered 6, after V lost 5 bases and J lost 2 bases. Here the CDR3 reads CASSRPGQTYEQYF. DNA for the CDR3: TGTGCCAGCAGTCGCCCGGGACAGACCTACGAGCAGTACTTC.

This clonotype was counted only a few times. In DNA, the CDR3 is TGTGCCAGCAAGGAGCGGCTTAGCACAGATACGCAGTATTTT. Amino acids: CASKERLSTDTQYF. This chain joins TRBV3-1 and TRBJ2-3; TRBD2 might be the D (5 bases). Germline CDR1 and CDR2: LGHDT and YNNKEL (reference sequence). V lost 7 bases, J lost 0 bases, and 11 bases lay in between. The CDR3 has 14 amino acids.

This clonotype was recorded a few times. The J gene is TRBJ2-3, the V gene TRBV29-1, with 11 bases fitting TRBD2. Trimming took 6 bases from V and 3 from J; bases not matched to a gene: 5. This CDR3 comprises 14 residues. Germline V gene sequence: CDR1 SQVTM, CDR2 ANQGSEA. The CDR3 loop is CSVTTSGRTDTQYF. CDR3 bases: TGCAGCGTGACCACTAGCGGGAGAACAGATACGCAGTATTTT.

The chain couples TRBV7-8 to TRBJ2-1, with 8 positions matching TRBD2. J lost 4 bases, V lost 5 bases, and 16 bases had no gene match. CDR1 SGHVS and CDR2 FQNEAQ come from the germline V gene. The CDR3 sequence is 18 residues long. The CDR3 is CASSPRWREVRWYNEQFF. The CDR3 bases are TGTGCCAGCAGCCCAAGGTGGCGGGAGGTAAGGTGGTACAATGAGCAGTTCTTC. The variable domain in full, with the rest retrieved from reference TRBV7-8 and TRBJ2-1, is GAGVSQSPRYKVAKRGQDVALRCDPISGHVSLFWYQQALGQGPEFLTYFQNEAQLDKSGLPSDRFFAERPEGSVSTLKIQRTQQEDSAVYLCASSPRWREVRWYNEQFFGPGTRLTVL.

This clonotype was seen at least ten times. This chain uses TRBV20-1 with TRBJ1-2; a possible D gene is TRBD1 (6 bases). The CDR3 has 15 amino acids. The germline V and J ends were trimmed by 4 bases and 1 base, with 16 bases remaining between them. From germline, CDR1 is DFQATT and CDR2 SNEGSKA (reference sequence). CDR3 nucleotide sequence: TGCAGTGCTACGGGCCCCGTCAGGGGTAACTATGGCTACACCTTC. It specifies CSATGPVRGNYGYTF.

The V call is TRBV7-9, the J call TRBJ2-2, with 8 bases that match TRBD1. The CDR3 has 16 amino acids. The V gene end was trimmed by 6 bases and the J gene end by 4 bases; junction bases not matched to a gene: 10. Germline-derived CDR1 and CDR2 are SEHNR and FQNEAQ (reference sequence). The CDR3 DNA is TGTGCCAGCAGTCGAGGACAGGGCTTTAGCACCGGGGAGCTGTTTTTT. Its translation is CASSRGQGFSTGELFF.